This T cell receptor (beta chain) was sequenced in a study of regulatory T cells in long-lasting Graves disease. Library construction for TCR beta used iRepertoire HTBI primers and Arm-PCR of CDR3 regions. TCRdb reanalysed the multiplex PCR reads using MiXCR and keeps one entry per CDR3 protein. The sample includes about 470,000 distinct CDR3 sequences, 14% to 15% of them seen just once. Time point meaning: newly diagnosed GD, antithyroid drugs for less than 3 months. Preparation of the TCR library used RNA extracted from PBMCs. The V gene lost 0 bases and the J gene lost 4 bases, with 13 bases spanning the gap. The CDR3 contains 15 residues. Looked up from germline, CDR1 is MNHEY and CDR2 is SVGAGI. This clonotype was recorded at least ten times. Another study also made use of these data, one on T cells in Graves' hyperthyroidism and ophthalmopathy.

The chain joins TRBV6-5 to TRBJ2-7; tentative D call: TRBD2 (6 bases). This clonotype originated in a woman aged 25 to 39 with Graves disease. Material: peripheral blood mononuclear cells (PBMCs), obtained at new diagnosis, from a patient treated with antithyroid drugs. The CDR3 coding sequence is TGTGCCAGCAGTTACTCGGGCGGGAAGGCTTACGAGCAGTACTTC. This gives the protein CASSYSGGKAYEQYF.